A single sample gave rise to the 32 T cell receptor beta chains below, sequenced in a study of blood T cell repertoires in COVID-19. Clones were read by immunoSEQ multiplex PCR, and TCRdb kept only the in-frame ones, dropping some. The sample lists more than 200,000 clones; around 89% were seen once. Sequenced material: peripheral blood. The receptor set was obtained from a woman aged 25 to 39 with COVID-19, enrolled during active disease.

J is TRBJ2-2 and V is TRBV29-1; D may be TRBD1 (6 bases). CDR3 size: 15 residues. Germline CDR1 SQVTM, CDR2 ANQGSEA. V dropped 7 bases and J dropped 0 bases, with 15 bases sitting between them. In DNA, the CDR3 is TGCAGCGCCGAAGGAAGGGGGACGAACACCGGGGAGCTGTTTTTT. This gives the protein CSAEGRGTNTGELFF.

V is TRBV6-6 and J is TRBJ2-1; no reliable D call. V gave up 0 bases and J gave up 5 bases, with 8 bases separating them. The CDR3 extends over 14 amino acids. Germline V gene lookup returns CDR1 MNHNY and CDR2 SVGAGI (reference sequence). CDR3 loop: CASSYSSTHNEQFF. As DNA, the CDR3 is TGTGCCAGCAGTTACTCGTCGACTCACAATGAGCAGTTCTTC.

The CDR3 DNA sequence: TGTGCCAGCAGCTCAGACAGGGGGTTTGAGCCCCAGCATTTT. This codes for CASSSDRGFEPQHF. The chain has TRBV6-2 or TRBV6-3 and TRBJ1-5; 9 bases agree with TRBD1. The ends lost 6 bases at V and 8 bases at J; junction bases unmatched: 8. The CDR3 spans 14 residues. CDR1 and CDR2 from the germline V gene are MNHEY and SVGEGT.

The rearrangement links TRBV5-5 to TRBJ2-7; 7 nucleotides align to TRBD1. V lost 1 base and J lost 0; bases outside the gene matches: 13. The CDR3 spans 18 residues. Per germline, CDR1 SGHKS and CDR2 YYEKEE (reference sequence). CDR3 DNA: TGTGCCAGCAGCTTGACCCTTTCGACAGGGCAGAGCTCCTACGAGCAGTACTTC. It codes for CASSLTLSTGQSSYEQYF.

CDR3 amino acids: CASSVLPGRSNTGELFF. The CDR3 region has the DNA TGTGCCAGCAGCGTTCTTCCCGGCAGGTCGAACACCGGGGAGCTGTTTTTT. J is TRBJ2-2 and V is TRBV3-1 (or the pseudogene TRBV3-2), with D unresolved. CDR1 is LGHDT and CDR2 is YNNKEL in the germline V gene (reference sequence). The V and J ends lost 5 bases and 0 bases respectively, with 16 bases between them. CDR3 size: 17 residues.

The chain joins TRBV18 to TRBJ2-7, with 9 bases lining up with TRBD1. The CDR3 consists of 14 residues. The germline gives CDR1 KGHSH, CDR2 LQKENI. V shed 3 bases, J shed 2 bases, and the junction held 2 bases outside the gene matches. CDR3 sequence: CASSPDRGPYEQYF. CDR3 sequence (DNA): TGTGCCAGCTCACCGGACAGGGGTCCCTACGAGCAGTACTTC.

The table lists this clone with a few counts. The CDR3 region has the DNA TGTGCCAGCAGCCGGGGGTGGGAGCAGTACTTC. Its translation is CASSRGWEQYF. The gene calls are TRBV28 and TRBJ2-7; TRBD2 is a possible D gene (6 bases). Trimming cost V 6 bases and J 7 bases, with 10 bases left between them. Germline values: CDR1 MDHEN, CDR2 SYDVKM. CDR3 length equals 11 residues.

V gene TRBV6-5 combines with J gene TRBJ1-6, with 9 positions matching TRBD1. The CDR3 has 14 residues. The junction had 5 bases not matched to a gene; V was cut back by 6 bases and J by 8 bases. Germline V CDR1 and CDR2: MNHEY, SVGAGI. The CDR3 loop reads CASRPGQGHSPLHF. The CDR3 bases are TGTGCCAGCAGACCTGGACAGGGGCATTCACCCCTCCACTTT.

The DNA for the CDR3 is TGTGCCAGCAGCTTGGCCCTCAGGGGGGATGTCTATGGCTACACCTTC. Its protein product is CASSLALRGDVYGYTF. The chain employs TRBV5-4 and TRBJ1-2, with 7 bases fitting TRBD1. V was pared by 0 bases and J by 4 bases, with 9 bases of the junction left unmatched. This CDR3 region has 16 residues. Germline CDR1 SGHNT, CDR2 YYREEE (reference sequence).

This clone was detected only once. The genes are TRBV10-1 and TRBJ1-2; the D gene is possibly TRBD1 (6 bases). V was trimmed by 4 bases and J by 2 bases, leaving 14 bases between them. Germline values: CDR1 WNHNN, CDR2 SYGVQD (reference sequence). This CDR3 has 15 residues. CDR3 loop: CASSVSGAGNYGYTF. CDR3 DNA sequence: TGCGCCAGCAGTGTATCAGGGGCTGGGAACTATGGCTACACCTTC.

This CDR3 is CASSQAPDSANSPLHF. The CDR3 coding sequence is TGTGCCAGCAGCCAAGCGCCGGACAGTGCCAATTCACCCCTCCACTTT. The rearrangement joins TRBV3-1 (or the pseudogene TRBV3-2) to TRBJ1-6; the D gene is possibly TRBD1 (6 bases). Deletions cut 1 base from V and 7 bases from J, with 14 bases between. Germline CDR1 is LGHDT and CDR2 is YNNKEL (reference sequence). The CDR3 extends over 16 amino acids.

The chain has TRBV7-9 and TRBJ2-3; no clear D. Per germline, CDR1 SEHNR and CDR2 FQNEAQ (reference sequence). V lost 5 bases and J lost 3, with 3 bases in between. The CDR3 runs 11 residues. Written as DNA, the CDR3 is TGTGCCAGCAGCCAGACAGATACGCAGTATTTT. Translating gives CASSQTDTQYF.

The chain is built from TRBV4-2 and TRBJ2-5; 7 bases match TRBD1. CDR3 size: 18 residues. The germline V gene has CDR1 LGHNA and CDR2 YNFKEQ. J lost 0 bases, V lost 0 bases, and 10 bases had no gene match. The CDR3 DNA reads TGTGCCAGCAGCCAAGATGTTAGACAGGGCTGGTACCAAGAGACCCAGTACTTC. It codes for CASSQDVRQGWYQETQYF.

Comment on this clone: Other nucleotide sequences in the sample specify the same CDR3. This sequence joins TRBV14 and TRBJ2-6, with 7 positions matching TRBD2. V shed 3 bases and J 1 base; nucleotides not matched to a gene: 0. The CDR3 spans 15 residues. The germline V gene has CDR1 SGHDN and CDR2 FVKESK. The CDR3 loop is CASSQGGSGANVLTF. In DNA form, the CDR3 reads TGTGCCAGCAGCCAGGGGGGGTCTGGGGCCAACGTCCTGACTTTC.

J is TRBJ2-2 and V is TRBV6-5; 7 bases map to TRBD1. Looked up from germline, CDR1 is MNHEY and CDR2 is SVGAGI. Losses at the gene ends were 5 bases for V and 2 bases for J; bases not matched to a gene: 2. CDR3 length equals 14 residues. The CDR3 loop is CASSRQGNTGELFF. CDR3 DNA sequence: TGTGCCAGCAGTCGACAGGGTAACACCGGGGAGCTGTTTTTT.

The V and J genes are TRBV10-2 and TRBJ1-2, with D tentatively TRBD1 (6 bases). This CDR3 region has 16 residues. The V and J ends lost 2 bases and 4 bases respectively, with 17 bases between them. Germline CDR1 WSHSY, CDR2 SAAADI. The CDR3 DNA sequence: TGCGCCAGCAGTGAGGGGGGCCCCCCGTTTTTCTATGGCTACACCTTC. Amino acids: CASSEGGPPFFYGYTF.

This rearrangement joins TRBV6-5 to TRBJ1-3, with 10 bases aligning to TRBD1. This CDR3 region has 16 residues. Germline-derived CDR1 and CDR2 are MNHEY and SVGAGI. Unmatched junction bases numbered 6, after V lost 0 bases and J lost 7 bases. CDR3 nucleotides: TGTGCCAGCAGTTACTCGAGGGACAGGGGTGGGAACACCATATATTTT. Its protein product is CASSYSRDRGGNTIYF.

This rearrangement joins TRBV25-1 to TRBJ2-7; maybe TRBD1 (7 bases). V lost 3 bases and J 1 base, leaving 16 bases between the germline ends. This CDR3 contains 16 residues. Germline loops: CDR1 MGHDK, CDR2 SYGVNS. The chain's CDR3 is CASSDSGGTASYEQYF. As DNA, the CDR3 is TGTGCCAGCAGTGATTCGGGCGGGACAGCTTCCTACGAGCAGTACTTC.

The V and J genes are TRBV6-5 and TRBJ2-7, with a weak D call TRBD2 (6 bases). This CDR3 is built from 13 residues. Trimming cost V 8 bases and J 2 bases, with 13 bases left between them. Germline CDR1 MNHEY, CDR2 SVGAGI. The CDR3 spells CASGFGGTYEQYF. The DNA of the CDR3 is TGTGCCAGCGGGTTTGGGGGGACCTACGAGCAGTACTTC.

This clone came up once. The chain uses TRBV9 and TRBJ2-2, with 7 bases lining up with TRBD2. The germline V gene encodes CDR1 SGDLS and CDR2 YYNGEE. Trimming at V came to 4 bases and at J to 6 bases, leaving 9 bases not matched to a gene. The CDR3 runs to 15 residues. CDR3 sequence reads: CASSPRVLAPGELFF. For the CDR3, the DNA is TGTGCCAGCAGCCCCCGAGTACTAGCGCCCGGGGAGCTGTTTTTT.

This clone has just a few counts. This rearrangement joins TRBV6-2 or TRBV6-3 to TRBJ2-7; 8 nucleotides agree with TRBD1. V lost 0 bases, J lost 1 base, and 5 bases stayed unmatched. The V gene's germline CDR1 is MNHEY and CDR2 SVGEGT. The CDR3 sequence is 16 residues long. CDR3 coding DNA: TGTGCCAGCAGTTACTCAAAGTGGACAGGGTCCTACGAGCAGTACGTC. Its protein product is CASSYSKWTGSYEQYV.

The CDR3 DNA reads TGTGCCAGCGGCCGCTCTGAAGATACGCAGTATTTT. Encoded protein: CASGRSEDTQYF. The chain links TRBV6-5 to TRBJ2-3; the D is unclear. Deletions cut 8 bases from V and 5 bases from J, with 11 bases between. CDR1 is MNHEY and CDR2 is SVGAGI in the germline V gene. The CDR3 runs 12 residues.

The rearrangement links TRBV6-1 to TRBJ2-1, with 12 bases matching TRBD1. The V gene's germline CDR1 is MNHNS and CDR2 SASEGT. V was pared by 0 bases and J by 8 bases, with 5 bases of the junction left unmatched. The CDR3 contains 16 residues. The DNA of the CDR3 is TGTGCCAGCAGTGAAGCCTTGGGACAGGGGGCCGATGAGCAGTTCTTC. Its protein product is CASSEALGQGADEQFF.

CDR3 in amino acids: CASSPTRDSDPYEQYF. The CDR3 DNA sequence: TGTGCCAGCAGTCCCACCCGAGACAGCGACCCCTACGAGCAGTACTTC. The genes are TRBV7-2 and TRBJ2-7; tentative D call: TRBD1 (5 bases). This CDR3 is built from 16 residues. Between the trimmed V and J ends, which lost 6 bases and 2 bases, there was a span of 20 bases. Germline V gene data show CDR1 as SGHTA and CDR2 as FQGNSA.

The chain uses TRBV11-3 and TRBJ1-2; 9 nucleotides agree with TRBD1. The CDR3 totals 17 residues. The germline CDR1 and CDR2 sequences are SGHNT and YENEEA. Trimming took 3 bases from V and 1 from J; bases not matched to a gene: 9. As DNA, the CDR3 is TGTGCCAGCAGCTTCGCCGGGACAGGGATTTTTAACTATGGCTACACCTTC. Translation gives CASSFAGTGIFNYGYTF.

This clone is a singleton in its sample. The V call is TRBV19, the J call TRBJ1-5; D is possibly TRBD1 (5 bases). The CDR3 is 14 residues long. The germline CDR1 and CDR2 sequences are LNHDA and SQIVND (reference sequence). Between the trimmed V and J ends, which lost 8 bases and 3 bases, there was a span of 14 bases. CDR3 protein: CASDLWGLNQPQHF. For the CDR3, the DNA is TGTGCCAGTGATTTGTGGGGACTCAATCAGCCCCAGCATTTT.

The chain combines TRBV7-2 with TRBJ1-3, with D possibly TRBD1 on 6 matching bases. Germline CDR1 reads SGHTA; CDR2 reads FQGNSA. The length of the CDR3 is 15 residues. V lost 5 bases, J lost 0 bases, and 11 bases lay in between. The CDR3 loop reads CASSESRGSGNTIYF. CDR3 sequence (DNA): TGTGCCAGCAGCGAGAGCAGGGGCTCTGGAAACACCATATATTTT.

The chain combines TRBV29-1 with TRBJ1-1, with TRBD1 as a possible D gene (5 bases). CDR1 SQVTM and CDR2 ANQGSEA come from the germline V gene. The CDR3 covers 14 residues. V dropped 5 bases and J dropped 4 bases, with 17 bases sitting between them. The CDR3 loop reads CSVFMGGVGTEAFF. In nucleotides, the CDR3 is TGCAGCGTTTTCATGGGGGGGGTAGGCACTGAAGCTTTCTTT.

This rearrangement joins TRBV27 to TRBJ2-7; D not certain. The CDR3 extends over 14 amino acids. The V gene's germline CDR1 is MNHEY and CDR2 SMNVEV (reference sequence). With 2 bases removed from V and 2 bases from J, the gap between germline ends came to 10 bases. DNA of the CDR3: TGTGCCAGCAGTTTAAACTATAAACCCTACGAGCAGTACGTC. Its translation: CASSLNYKPYEQYV.

The chain employs TRBV7-2 and TRBJ2-5; tentatively, D is TRBD1 (6 bases). The V gene's germline CDR1 is SGHTA and CDR2 FQGNSA. V lost 5 bases and J lost 0, with 13 bases in between. There are 15 residues in the CDR3. The DNA for the CDR3 is TGTGCCAGCAGCATCAGGGGACGGTACCAAGAGACCCAGTACTTC. Translation gives CASSIRGRYQETQYF.

The chain uses TRBV3-1 (or the pseudogene TRBV3-2) and TRBJ1-6, with 8 nucleotides matching TRBD1. The CDR3 contains 15 residues. V lost 0 bases to trimming and J lost 10 bases; unmatched junction nucleotides: 5. In germline, CDR1 is LGHDT, CDR2 YNNKEL (reference sequence). The CDR3 sequence: CASSQDRGLNSPLHF. DNA of the CDR3: TGTGCCAGCAGCCAAGACAGGGGGCTGAACTCACCCCTCCACTTT.

The genes are TRBV11-3 and TRBJ2-3; TRBD1 might be the D (7 bases). This CDR3 is 12 amino acids long. Per germline, CDR1 SGHNT and CDR2 YENEEA. V was shortened by 5 bases and J by 12 bases, with 15 bases between the two germline ends. This CDR3 reads CASSPRQGLQYF. As DNA, the CDR3 is TGTGCCAGCAGCCCGCGACAGGGACTTCAGTATTTT.